The TCR beta chain under discussion was sequenced for a study of blood T cell repertoires in COVID-19. This CDR3 comprises 14 residues. The method was immunoSEQ multiplex PCR; TCRdb's version includes in-frame clones alone and lacks a portion of them. The sample yields about 190,000 clones, about 86% seen once. The TCR sequence derives from a man aged 30 to 45 with active or convalescent COVID-19. V gene TRBV21-1 combines with J gene TRBJ2-7; the table's TRBD2 call for D was not verified on the DNA. TRBV21-1 is a pseudogene segment. The sequencing input was peripheral blood. DNA for the CDR3: TGTGCCAGCAGCAGCAGTGCAGCGCCCGACGAGCAGTACTTC. Encoded protein: CASSSSAAPDEQYF.